This T cell receptor beta chain was captured by sequencing in a study of blood T cells in healthy people across ages. This CDR3 spans 16 amino acids. Trimming stripped 0 bases from V and 1 base from J, with 11 bases between. The germline V gene encodes CDR1 SGHRS and CDR2 YFSETQ. Primers used in a second PCR of about 7 to 12 cycles were a sample-barcoded 5' primer and a J-beta primer mix. Each cDNA was tagged by a template-switch adaptor containing 12 random nucleotides. Via MiXCR, TCRdb re-called the 5' RACE reads, giving one row per CDR3 protein. This table holds 650,000 or so distinct CDR3 sequences, over 40% found once.

The sample consisted of blood. The TCR was taken from a woman over 75 in good health. This sequence joins TRBV5-1 and TRBJ2-1; D remains ambiguous. As DNA, the CDR3 is TGCGCCAGCAGCTTGGGTGGACGGATGTCCTACAATGAGCAGTTCTTC. Its protein is CASSLGGRMSYNEQFF.